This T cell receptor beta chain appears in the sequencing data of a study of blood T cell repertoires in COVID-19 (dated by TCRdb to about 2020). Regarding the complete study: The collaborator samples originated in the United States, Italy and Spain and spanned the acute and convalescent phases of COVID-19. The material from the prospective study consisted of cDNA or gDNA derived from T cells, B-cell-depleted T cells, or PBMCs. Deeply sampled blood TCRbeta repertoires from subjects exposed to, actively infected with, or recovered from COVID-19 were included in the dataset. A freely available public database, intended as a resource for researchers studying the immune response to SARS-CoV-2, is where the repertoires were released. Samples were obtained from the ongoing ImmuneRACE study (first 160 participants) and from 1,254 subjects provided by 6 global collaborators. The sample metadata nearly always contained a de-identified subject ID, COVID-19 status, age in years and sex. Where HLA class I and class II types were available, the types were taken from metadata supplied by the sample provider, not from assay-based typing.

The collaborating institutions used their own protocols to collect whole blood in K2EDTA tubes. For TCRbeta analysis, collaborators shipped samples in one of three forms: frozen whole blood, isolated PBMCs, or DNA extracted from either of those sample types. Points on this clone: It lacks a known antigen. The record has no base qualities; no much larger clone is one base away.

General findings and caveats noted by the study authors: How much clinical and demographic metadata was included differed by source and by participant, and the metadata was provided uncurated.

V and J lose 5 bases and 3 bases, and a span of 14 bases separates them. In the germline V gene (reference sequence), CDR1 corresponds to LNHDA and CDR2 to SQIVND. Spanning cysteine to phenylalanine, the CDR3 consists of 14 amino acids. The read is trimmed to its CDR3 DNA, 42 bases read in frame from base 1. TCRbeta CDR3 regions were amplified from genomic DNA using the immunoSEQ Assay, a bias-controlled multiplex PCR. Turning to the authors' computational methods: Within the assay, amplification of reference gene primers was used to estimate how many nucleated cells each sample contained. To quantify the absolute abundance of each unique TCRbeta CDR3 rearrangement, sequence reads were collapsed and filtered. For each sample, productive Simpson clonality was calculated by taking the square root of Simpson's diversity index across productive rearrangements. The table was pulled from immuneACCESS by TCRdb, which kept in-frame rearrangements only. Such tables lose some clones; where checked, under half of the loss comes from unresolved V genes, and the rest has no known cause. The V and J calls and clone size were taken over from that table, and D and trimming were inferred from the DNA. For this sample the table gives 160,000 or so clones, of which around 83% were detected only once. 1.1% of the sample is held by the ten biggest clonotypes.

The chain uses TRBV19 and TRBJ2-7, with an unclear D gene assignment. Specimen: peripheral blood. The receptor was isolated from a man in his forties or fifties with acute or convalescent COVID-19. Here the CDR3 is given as CASSVRSSFYEQYF. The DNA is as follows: TGTGCCAGTAGTGTCAGGTCCTCTTTCTACGAGCAGTACTTC. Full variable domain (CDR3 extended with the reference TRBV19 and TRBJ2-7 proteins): DGGITQSPKYLFRKEGQNVTLSCEQNLNHDAMYWYRQDPGQGLRLIYYSQIVNDFQKGDIAEGYSVSREKKESFPLTVTSAQKNPTAFYLCASSVRSSFYEQYFGPGTRLTVT.